Detailed here is one TCR beta chain. Its antigen is unknown. In the PCR, 60 Vbeta and 13 Jbeta primers were used. Source study methods: An analysis performed later counted 60 million to 90 million unique TCR beta chains (roughly 11 million of them shared). The protocol was immunoSEQ multiplex PCR, while the TCRdb copy is restricted to in-frame clones and leaves out a portion. Clone size and V and J calls were adopted from that table, with D and trimming inferred from the DNA. This table has under 200,000 clones, roughly nine tenths appearing once. The data are from a study of cytomegalovirus exposure and HLA in healthy donors. Overall study findings and caveats: Association with HLA alleles at 0.05 false discovery rate was found for 16,951 TCR beta sequences in a later analysis. In a later analysis, a missense DCLRE1C variant was linked to TCR beta V- and J-gene trimming.

When sampled, the donors appeared nominally healthy, though they likely had unrecorded immune exposures. The V and J ends lost 3 bases and 2 bases respectively, with 7 bases between them. The CDR3 has 12 residues. The germline V gene has CDR1 GTSNPN and CDR2 SVGIG (reference sequence). The chain links TRBV30 to TRBJ1-2; D gene ambiguous. This sequence originates from a boy younger than 10 in good health and CMV-seronegative. Sequenced: PBMCs. CDR3 bases: TGTGCCTGGAGGTTCCGGAACTATGGCTACACCTTC. Translating it yields CAWRFRNYGYTF.